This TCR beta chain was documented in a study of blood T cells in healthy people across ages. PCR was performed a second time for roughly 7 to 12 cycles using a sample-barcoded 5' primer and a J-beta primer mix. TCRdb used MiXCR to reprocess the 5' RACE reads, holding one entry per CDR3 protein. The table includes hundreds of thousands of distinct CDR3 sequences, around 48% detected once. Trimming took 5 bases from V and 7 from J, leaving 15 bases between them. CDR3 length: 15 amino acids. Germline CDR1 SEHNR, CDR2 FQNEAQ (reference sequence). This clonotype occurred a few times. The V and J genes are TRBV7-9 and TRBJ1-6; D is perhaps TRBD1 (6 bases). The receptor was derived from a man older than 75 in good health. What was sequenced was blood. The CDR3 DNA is TGTGCCAGCAGCGTTTCAGGGACACGGAATTCACCCCTCCACTTT. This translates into CASSVSGTRNSPLHF. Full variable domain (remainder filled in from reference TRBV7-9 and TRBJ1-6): DTGVSQNPRHKITKRGQNVTFRCDPISEHNRLYWYRQTLGQGPEFLTYFQNEAQLEKSRLLSDRFSAERPKGSFSTLEIQRTEQGDSAMYLCASSVSGTRNSPLHFGNGTRLTVT.